This T cell receptor beta chain emerged from a study of T cell responses to AZD1222 COVID-19 vaccine. Sequencing was performed with immunoSEQ multiplex PCR; in TCRdb, only in-frame clones are kept and a portion is missing. The profile shows some 200,000 clones, around 94% of them singletons. Whole-study results and caveats: White British donors predominated, females outnumbered males, and clonal diversity was possibly underestimated. Two AZD1222 doses significantly raised spike-specific TCR breadth and depth over controls. Among AZD1222 vaccinees, only five or six were seropositive at baseline. Unmutated variant regions are reportedly the target of nearly half of TCRs that are spike-specific.

About this clone itself: The antigen is unknown.

This material consisted of peripheral blood, taken 28 days after the second dose of the MenACWY control vaccine. This clonotype was sampled from an adult who received the MenACWY meningococcal vaccine as a control.

The CDR3 DNA reads as TGTGCCAGTAGTATAGGAGCAGGGGCGGCCTACGAGCAGTACTTC. This gives the protein CASSIGAGAAYEQYF. V and J are TRBV19 and TRBJ2-7, with a possible D match to TRBD1 (6 bases). CDR3 length: 15 amino acids. Deletions cut 1 base from V and 2 bases from J, with 12 bases between. Germline-derived CDR1 and CDR2 are LNHDA and SQIVND (reference sequence).